This T cell receptor (beta chain) appears in the sequencing data of a study of CD8+ T cells in alopecia areata. Study conclusions and caveats: Whereas mice showed it more clearly, TCR sharing across patients was murkier, possibly because of HLA. Scalp lesions, especially in alopecia totalis/universalis, had higher clonality than normal scalp.

Germline V gene lookup returns CDR1 SQVTM and CDR2 ANQGSEA. The V and J ends lost 4 bases and 2 bases respectively, with 11 bases between them. The length of the CDR3 is 13 residues. Worth noting for this clone: Its antigen remains unknown.

Once RNA had been extracted, it was reverse transcribed into cDNA to act as the sequencing template. TCRdb's table, derived via immunoSEQ multiplex PCR, lists solely in-frame clones and lacks some. The table records roughly 150,000 clones, around 55% of them present only once. Sorting of CD4+ and CD8+ T cells was performed on PBMCs. This sequence originates from a human donor in good health. The material sequenced was CD4+ T cells sorted from blood. V usage is TRBV29-1 and J usage is TRBJ2-5; D remains ambiguous. CDR3 nucleotides: TGCAGCGTTGGACCGGCAGTGCAAGAGACCCAGTACTTC. Translating it yields CSVGPAVQETQYF.